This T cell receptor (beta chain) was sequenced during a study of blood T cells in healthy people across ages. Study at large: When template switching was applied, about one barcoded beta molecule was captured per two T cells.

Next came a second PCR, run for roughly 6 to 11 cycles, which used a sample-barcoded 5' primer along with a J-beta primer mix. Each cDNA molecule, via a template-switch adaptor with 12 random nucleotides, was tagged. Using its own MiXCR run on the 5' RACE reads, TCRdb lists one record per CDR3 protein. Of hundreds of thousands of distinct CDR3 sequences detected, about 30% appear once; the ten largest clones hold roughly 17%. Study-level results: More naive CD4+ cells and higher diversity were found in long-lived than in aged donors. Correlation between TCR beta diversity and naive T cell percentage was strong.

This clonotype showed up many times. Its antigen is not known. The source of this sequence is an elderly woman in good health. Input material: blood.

The chain's CDR3 is CASRDTTEPSLGYTF. The CDR3 DNA follows: TGTGCCAGCAGGGATACGACGGAGCCATCCTTAGGCTACACCTTC. V usage is TRBV7-9 and J usage is TRBJ1-2; no reliable D call. This CDR3 has 15 amino acids. Trimming left V 6 bases short and J 8 bases short, with 22 bases between. Looked up from germline, CDR1 is SEHNR and CDR2 is FQNEAQ (reference sequence).